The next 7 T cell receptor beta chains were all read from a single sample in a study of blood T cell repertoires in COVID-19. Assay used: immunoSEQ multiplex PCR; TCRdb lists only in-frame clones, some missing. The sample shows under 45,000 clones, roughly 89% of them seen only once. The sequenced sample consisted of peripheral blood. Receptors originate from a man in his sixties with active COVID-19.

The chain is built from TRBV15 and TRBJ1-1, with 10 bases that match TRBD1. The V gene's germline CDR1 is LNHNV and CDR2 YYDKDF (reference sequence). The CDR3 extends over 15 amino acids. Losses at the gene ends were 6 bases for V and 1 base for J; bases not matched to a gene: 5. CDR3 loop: CATRAWDRGNTEAFF. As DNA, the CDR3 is TGTGCCACCAGGGCCTGGGACAGGGGGAACACTGAAGCTTTCTTT.

CDR3 loop: CASGFEVRENSYEQYF. In nucleotides, the CDR3 is TGTGCTAGTGGTTTCGAAGTACGGGAGAACTCCTACGAGCAGTACTTC. This chain uses TRBV12-5 with TRBJ2-7, with a weak D call TRBD2 (6 bases). The CDR3 covers 16 residues. Germline V lookup: CDR1 LGHNT, CDR2 FRNRAP. Trimming stripped 3 bases from V and 0 bases from J, with 15 bases between.

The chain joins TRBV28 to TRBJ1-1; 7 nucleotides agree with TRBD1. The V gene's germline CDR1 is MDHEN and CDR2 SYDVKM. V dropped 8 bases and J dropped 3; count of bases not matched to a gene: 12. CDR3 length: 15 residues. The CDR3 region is CASWTRQGPYTEAFF. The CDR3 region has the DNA TGTGCCAGCTGGACGAGACAGGGACCGTACACTGAAGCTTTCTTT.

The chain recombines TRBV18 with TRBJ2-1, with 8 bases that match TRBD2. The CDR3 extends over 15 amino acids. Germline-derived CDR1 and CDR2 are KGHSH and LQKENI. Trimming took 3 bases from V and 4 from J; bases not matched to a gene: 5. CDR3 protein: CASSPGSGDYNEQFF. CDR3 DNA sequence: TGTGCCAGCTCACCGGGTAGCGGGGATTACAATGAGCAGTTCTTC.

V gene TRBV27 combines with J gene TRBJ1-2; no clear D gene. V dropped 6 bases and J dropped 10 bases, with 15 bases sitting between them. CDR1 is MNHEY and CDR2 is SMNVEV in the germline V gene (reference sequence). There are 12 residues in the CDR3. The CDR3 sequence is CASRIEGGAYTF. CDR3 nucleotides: TGTGCCAGCAGAATCGAAGGAGGTGCCTACACCTTC.

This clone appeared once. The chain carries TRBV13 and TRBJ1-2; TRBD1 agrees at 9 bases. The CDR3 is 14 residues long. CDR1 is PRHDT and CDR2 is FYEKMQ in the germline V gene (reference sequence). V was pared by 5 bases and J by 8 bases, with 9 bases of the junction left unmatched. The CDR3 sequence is CASSPSQGARGYTF. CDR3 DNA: TGTGCCAGCAGCCCCTCACAGGGGGCCCGGGGCTACACCTTC.

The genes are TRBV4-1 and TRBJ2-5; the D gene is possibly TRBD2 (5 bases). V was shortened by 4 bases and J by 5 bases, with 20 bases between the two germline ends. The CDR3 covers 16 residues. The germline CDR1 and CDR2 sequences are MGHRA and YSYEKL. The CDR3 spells CASSPAGPSWRETQYF. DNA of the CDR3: TGCGCCAGCAGCCCAGCTGGTCCCTCCTGGAGGGAGACCCAGTACTTC.